This T cell receptor (beta chain) emerged from a study of PD-L1 blockade in urothelial cancer. General study results and limits: More expansion of tumor-associated blood clones, seen at 3 weeks, marked durable-benefit patients.

Synthetic spike-ins, TCR analog templates, were added into each PCR. Using immunoSEQ multiplex PCR, the repertoire was profiled, and TCRdb retains in-frame clones only, with some absent. The table shows approximately 67,000 clones, with approximately 86% occurring only once. About this clone itself: Its cognate antigen is unknown.

The time point was: pretreatment peripheral blood. The length of the CDR3 is 15 residues. The V and J ends lost 3 bases and 11 bases, in that order; junction bases with no gene match: 9. Germline assignment: CDR1 MDHEN and CDR2 SYDVKM. The sequence derives from a man in his 60s with urothelial cancer. Sequences were derived from PBMCs, sampled around atezolizumab (anti-PD-L1) treatment. The rearrangement links TRBV28 to TRBJ1-6, with 8 bases that match TRBD1. CDR3 in DNA: TGTGCCAGCAGTTTTCCCCGACAGGGGACCACACCCCTCCACTTT. Residues: CASSFPRQGTTPLHF.